Given below is one T cell receptor beta chain in context. The target antigen is unknown. The sample originates from a study of Ad26.COV2.S vaccination and SARS-CoV-2 variants. Repertoires were generated with immunoSEQ multiplex PCR, while TCRdb's copy carries only in-frame clones and drops some. Of around 450,000 clones listed, about nine tenths are singletons. Treatment given: 15 to 20 received Ad26.COV2.S at low or high dose, single or two shots; roughly 5 received placebo; per-sample allocation not given. Material that was analyzed had been drawn on day 63 after the first vaccine or placebo injection. Boston supplied an adult donor aged 18-55 years. The CDR3 runs 13 residues. Trimming left V 7 bases short and J 1 base short, with 11 bases between. From germline, CDR1 is SQVTM and CDR2 ANQGSEA. Overall study results and limits: From the TCR breadth and depth analyses, total T cell responses may have been underestimated.

V is TRBV29-1 and J is TRBJ2-1; no clear D. This receptor was taken from a person aged 18-60 years who received the Ad26.COV2.S COVID-19 vaccine or a placebo. Source: peripheral blood, taken in a trial of Ad26.COV2.S vaccine versus placebo. CDR3 sequence: CSALKFSYNEQFF. The CDR3 DNA sequence: TGCAGCGCCCTTAAATTTTCCTACAATGAGCAGTTCTTC.